Listed here is a single TCR beta chain. Between the trimmed V and J ends, which lost 5 bases and 7 bases, there was a span of 20 bases. CDR1 is GTSNPN and CDR2 is SVGIG in the germline V gene (reference sequence). CDR3 length equals 14 residues. This entry comes from a study of blood T cell repertoires in COVID-19. Across the whole study: Sites across the United States, Italy and Spain contributed samples from acute and convalescent COVID-19. Sources were T cells, B-cell-depleted T cells, or PBMCs; the material itself was cDNA or gDNA.

Original processing notes: Reference gene primer amplification gave nucleated cell count estimates. Method: immunoSEQ multiplex PCR; TCRdb's copy keeps in-frame clones and lacks some. V and J calls and clone size are given by that table; D and trimming were obtained from the DNA. The sample has approximately 40,000 clones, roughly nine tenths seen once. This chain links TRBV30 with TRBJ2-5, with D possibly being TRBD2 (7 bases). Sequencing used peripheral blood. The receptor was derived from a human donor in a cohort sampled during active COVID-19. CDR3 amino acids: CAWEFGGLGATQYF. CDR3 sequence (DNA): TGTGCCTGGGAATTCGGGGGGCTGGGTGCGACCCAGTACTTC.